Each of the 8 T cell receptor beta chains below was sequenced from the same sample in a study of cytotoxic CD8 clonotypes in ibrutinib-treated CLL. Assay used: immunoSEQ multiplex PCR; TCRdb lists only in-frame clones, some missing. This table holds more than 85,000 clones, approximately 80% found once. The specimen was PBMCs, collected after 12 months of ibrutinib treatment. The source is a human donor with chronic lymphocytic leukemia.

The chain couples TRBV29-1 to TRBJ1-1; D call uncertain. In germline, CDR1 is SQVTM, CDR2 ANQGSEA. The CDR3 totals 14 residues. CDR3 residues: CRGSNDPLNTEAFF. In nucleotides, the CDR3 is TGCAGGGGCAGTAACGACCCATTGAACACTGAAGCTTTCTTT.

The chain recombines TRBV2 with TRBJ2-1, with D possibly being TRBD1 or TRBD2 (7 bases each). Per germline, CDR1 SNHLY and CDR2 FYNNEI. The germline V and J ends were trimmed by 6 bases and 6 bases, with 18 bases remaining between them. This CDR3 has 15 residues. The CDR3 is CASSWKGRGGNEQFF. Written as DNA, the CDR3 is TGTGCCAGCAGCTGGAAGGGCAGGGGGGGCAATGAGCAGTTCTTC.

The chain joins TRBV15 to TRBJ2-6; D uncertain. The germline V gene has CDR1 LNHNV and CDR2 YYDKDF (reference sequence). This CDR3 is 15 amino acids long. The V end was cut by 0 bases, the J end by 4 bases, with 7 bases between. The CDR3 region is CATSRDTLGANVLTF. The DNA of the CDR3 is TGTGCCACCAGCAGAGATACTCTGGGGGCCAACGTCCTGACTTTC.

This rearrangement joins TRBV7-2 to TRBJ1-5, with 9 nucleotides matching TRBD1. The length of the CDR3 is 16 residues. Germline-derived CDR1 and CDR2 are SGHTA and FQGNSA. Trimming cost V 6 bases and J 2 bases; bases outside gene matches: 8. The CDR3 loop is CASSPTGGVGNQPQHF. The CDR3, as DNA: TGTGCCAGCAGTCCAACAGGGGGCGTGGGCAATCAGCCCCAGCATTTT.

The chain joins TRBV2 to TRBJ1-4; 11 nucleotides line up with TRBD1. The CDR3 sequence is 16 residues long. The germline V gene encodes CDR1 SNHLY and CDR2 FYNNEI. The ends lost 11 bases at V and 7 bases at J; junction bases unmatched: 15. The CDR3 coding sequence is TGTGCCTCTAGGGACAGGGGGGGCCGGGCGACTGAAAAACTGTTTTTT. It encodes CASRDRGGRATEKLFF.

The rearrangement links TRBV9 to TRBJ1-1; D ambiguous. Germline-derived CDR1 and CDR2 are SGDLS and YYNGEE. The CDR3 covers 13 residues. V was shortened by 0 bases and J by 5 bases, with 8 bases between the two germline ends. CDR3 in amino acids: CASSVDGRTEAFF. The CDR3 coding sequence is TGTGCCAGCAGCGTAGACGGGAGAACTGAAGCTTTCTTT.

This clone appeared many times. The rearrangement uses TRBV21-1 and TRBJ1-4. TRBV21-1 is flagged as a pseudogene. The CDR3 is 16 amino acids. This CDR3 reads CASIPGRRQTNEKLFF. In nucleotides, the CDR3 is TGTGCCAGCATCCCCGGGAGACGGCAAACTAATGAAAAACTGTTTTTT.

The table lists this clone with a count of one. CDR3 coding DNA: TGTGCCAGCAGCGTAGGTATCATGAGCGGGGGCCCCACAGATACGCAGTATTTT. Translating gives CASSVGIMSGGPTDTQYF. The genes are TRBV9 and TRBJ2-3, with 8 bases aligning to TRBD2. Germline CDR1 and CDR2: SGDLS and YYNGEE. This CDR3 has 18 residues. Trimming cost V 0 bases and J 2 bases; bases outside gene matches: 11.